This T cell receptor beta chain was found in a study of T cells in tumors after PD-1 blockade. Sequenced by immunoSEQ multiplex PCR; TCRdb stores in-frame clones only, minus some. The top ten hold roughly an eighth of the sample, which has approximately 60,000 clones, roughly 78% seen once. Trimming took 3 bases from V and 3 from J; bases not matched to a gene: 2. Per the germline V gene, CDR1 is SGHTA and CDR2 is FQGTGA. CDR3 length equals 14 residues. The sequence was obtained from a human donor with basal cell carcinoma. V is TRBV7-3 and J is TRBJ2-1, with 7 nucleotides matching TRBD1. The specimen comprised PBMCs, sampled before anti-PD-1 treatment. As DNA, the CDR3 is TGTGCCAGCAGCTTTGACAGGGACTACAATGAGCAGTTCTTC. Amino acid sequence: CASSFDRDYNEQFF. The complete variable domain, with remaining parts taken from reference TRBV7-3 and TRBJ2-1, reads GAGVSQTPSNKVTEKGKYVELRCDPISGHTALYWYRQSLGQGPEFLIYFQGTGAADDSGLPNDRFFAVRPEGSVSTLKIQRTERGDSAVYLCASSFDRDYNEQFFGPGTRLTVL.